This passage covers 14 T cell receptor beta chains from one sample sequenced in a study of PD-L1 blockade in urothelial cancer. Clones were read by immunoSEQ multiplex PCR, and TCRdb kept only the in-frame ones, dropping some. The sample has about 700 clones, around 40% seen once; the top ten hold around an eighth. The material was tumor tissue, obtained before atezolizumab (anti-PD-L1) treatment. These receptors all stem from a man aged 70-80 years with urothelial cancer.

The genes are TRBV19 and TRBJ1-1, with D possibly matching TRBD1 (5 bases). The CDR3 loop spans 14 amino acids. In germline, CDR1 is LNHDA, CDR2 SQIVND (reference sequence). V was pared by 6 bases and J by 5 bases, with 16 bases between. The CDR3 loop reads CASSTLGAETEAFF. The CDR3 nucleotides read TGTGCCAGTAGCACCCTAGGGGCCGAGACTGAAGCTTTCTTT.

This clone ranks as large (0.1 to 1%). The V gene is TRBV6-8, the J gene TRBJ1-1; TRBD1 might be the D (6 bases). The CDR3 is made up of 13 amino acids. Germline V gene lookup returns CDR1 MNHGY and CDR2 SAAAGT. V was cut by 10 bases and J by 3 bases, with 15 bases left in between. CDR3 DNA: TGTGCCATCAGACGGGACATAGACACTGAAGCTTTCTTT. This sequence encodes CAIRRDIDTEAFF.

The chain carries TRBV25-1 and TRBJ1-2; a weak D match, TRBD1 (5 bases). V lost 5 bases and J 2 bases, leaving 6 bases between the germline ends. There are 12 residues in the CDR3. Germline lookup yields CDR1 MGHDK and CDR2 SYGVNS. The CDR3 DNA reads as TGTGCCAGCAGTCCAGGGAACTATGGCTACACCTTC. This gives the protein CASSPGNYGYTF.

The chain links TRBV18 to TRBJ2-2, with TRBD2 matching 11 bases. V shed 0 bases and J 2 bases; nucleotides not matched to a gene: 5. Germline V gene sequence: CDR1 KGHSH, CDR2 LQKENI. The CDR3 is made up of 18 amino acids. In DNA form, the CDR3 reads TGTGCCAGCTCACCACCGGGTCTAGCGGGAGGAAACACCGGGGAGCTGTTTTTT. Encoded protein: CASSPPGLAGGNTGELFF.

Only a few counts were recorded for this clone. The V and J genes are TRBV11-3 and TRBJ2-5; a possible D gene is TRBD2 (7 bases). The CDR3 has 14 amino acids. The V and J ends lost 3 bases and 1 base respectively, with 9 bases between them. Germline V CDR1 and CDR2: SGHNT, YENEEA. The CDR3 loop reads CASSLAGAQETQYF. The CDR3 nucleotides are TGTGCCAGCAGCTTGGCGGGGGCCCAAGAGACCCAGTACTTC.

By its share, this clone is hyperexpanded. V usage is TRBV6-8 and J usage is TRBJ1-3; 7 bases align to TRBD1. V lost 0 bases, J lost 2 bases, and 7 bases stayed unmatched. The CDR3 totals 17 residues. Germline V gene lookup returns CDR1 MNHGY and CDR2 SAAAGT. The CDR3 DNA sequence: TGTGCCAGCAGTTACTCGAGCCTTGGACAGGCTGGAAACACCATATATTTT. Encoded protein: CASSYSSLGQAGNTIYF.

A few counts support this clone. This chain uses TRBV6-8 with TRBJ2-7, with a tentative D call TRBD1 (6 bases). V lost 5 bases, J lost 3 bases, and 17 bases lay in between. The V gene's germline CDR1 is MNHGY and CDR2 SAAAGT. The CDR3 loop spans 15 amino acids. The CDR3 nucleotides read TGTGCCAGCAGTGATCGGGGCAGGGGCCTCTACGAGCAGTACTTC. As protein: CASSDRGRGLYEQYF.

This chain uses TRBV5-1 with TRBJ2-7, with 12 bases fitting TRBD2. Per the germline V gene, CDR1 is SGHRS and CDR2 is YFSETQ. The CDR3 runs to 15 residues. The ends lost 4 bases at V and 7 bases at J; junction bases unmatched: 9. The CDR3 DNA sequence: TGCGCCAGCAGCCCTCTACTAGCGGGAGGATGGGAGCAGTACTTC. Protein: CASSPLLAGGWEQYF.

The V and J genes are TRBV5-1 and TRBJ2-3; 11 bases match TRBD2. Germline V gene data show CDR1 as SGHRS and CDR2 as YFSETQ. The CDR3 contains 17 residues. V dropped 4 bases and J dropped 2; count of bases not matched to a gene: 9. DNA of the CDR3: TGCGCCAGCAGCCCAAGACTAGCGGGAAGTATCACAGATACGCAGTATTTT. Its translation: CASSPRLAGSITDTQYF. The whole variable domain, filled in from reference TRBV5-1 and TRBJ2-3, reads KAGVTQTPRYLIKTRGQQVTLSCSPISGHRSVSWYQQTPGQGLQFLFEYFSETQRNKGNFPGRFSGRQFSNSRSEMNVSTLELGDSALYLCASSPRLAGSITDTQYFGPGTRLTVL.

The chain links TRBV5-1 to TRBJ1-1, with TRBD1 as a possible D gene (5 bases). Germline V gives CDR1 SGHRS, CDR2 YFSETQ. Trimming took 1 base from V and 8 from J, leaving 21 bases between them. This CDR3 region has 16 residues. As DNA, the CDR3 is TGCGCCAGCAGCTTGAACCAGGACATTCGGAGGTCCGAAGCTTTCTTT. Protein product: CASSLNQDIRRSEAFF.

The V and J genes are TRBV28 and TRBJ2-7; D unresolved. The CDR3 has 13 amino acids. Germline V gene data show CDR1 as MDHEN and CDR2 as SYDVKM. V was trimmed by 2 bases and J by 1 base, leaving 6 bases between them. This CDR3 is CASSLAQSYEQYF. The DNA of the CDR3 is TGTGCCAGCAGTTTAGCACAGTCCTACGAGCAGTACTTC.

The V and J genes are TRBV28 and TRBJ1-1, with D perhaps matching TRBD1 (5 bases). V was shortened by 5 bases and J by 11 bases, with 24 bases between the two germline ends. This CDR3 has 15 residues. Germline CDR1 MDHEN, CDR2 SYDVKM. In DNA form, the CDR3 reads TGTGCCAGCAGTGTCGACAGTCCTGGGCCCGTTAGGGCTTTCTTT. Protein sequence: CASSVDSPGPVRAFF.

This clone appeared once. The genes are TRBV15 and TRBJ1-1, with D perhaps TRBD1 (6 bases). The CDR3 spans 15 residues. V was shortened by 1 base and J by 5 bases, with 14 bases between the two germline ends. CDR1 is LNHNV and CDR2 is YYDKDF in the germline V gene (reference sequence). The CDR3 DNA reads TGTGCCACCAGCAGAGGGGAGCAGGGGAAGACTGAAGCTTTCTTT. Amino acid sequence: CATSRGEQGKTEAFF. Together with reference TRBV15 and TRBJ1-1, the CDR3 gives the full variable domain: DAMVIQNPRYQVTQFGKPVTLSCSQTLNHNVMYWYQQKSSQAPKLLFHYYDKDFNNEADTPDNFQSRRPNTSFCFLDIRSPGLGDTAMYLCATSRGEQGKTEAFFGQGTRLTVV.

The V and J genes are TRBV30 and TRBJ2-1; D is unclear. The CDR3 contains 11 residues. The V and J ends lost 0 bases and 6 bases respectively, with 3 bases between them. In germline, CDR1 is GTSNPN, CDR2 SVGIG (reference sequence). The CDR3 is CAWSVVNEQFF. In DNA form, the CDR3 reads TGTGCCTGGAGTGTCGTCAATGAGCAGTTCTTC.